This TCR beta chain was identified in a study of cytomegalovirus exposure and HLA in healthy donors. The study ran its PCR with 60 Vbeta and 13 Jbeta primers. Sequencing used immunoSEQ multiplex PCR; TCRdb keeps in-frame clones, though not all of them. This table holds 150,000 to 200,000 clones, about 86% found once. Trimming cost V 0 bases and J 2 bases; bases outside gene matches: 7. CDR1 is SGHKS and CDR2 is YYEKEE in the germline V gene (reference sequence). The CDR3 runs 17 residues. The clonotype was recovered from a woman younger than 45 in good health and CMV-seronegative. The V and J genes are TRBV5-5 and TRBJ2-7, with 11 bases aligning to TRBD1. Sequenced: PBMCs. The CDR3 DNA follows: TGTGCCAGCAGCTTGGACGGGACAGGGGGAAACACCTACGAGCAGTACTTC. Translation gives CASSLDGTGGNTYEQYF.